This T cell receptor (beta chain) was profiled in a study of blood T cell repertoires in COVID-19. Study at large: Sites in the United States, Italy and Spain provided acute and convalescent COVID-19 samples. In each case, the material was cDNA or gDNA derived from T cells, B-cell-depleted T cells, or PBMCs.

As originally analysed: Reference gene primer amplification gave estimated nucleated cell counts. Produced via immunoSEQ multiplex PCR; TCRdb's table is partial and in-frame only. That table gives V, J and clone size, and the DNA gave D and trimming. The repertoire includes roughly 100,000 clones, 85% of them detected once, and under 2.5% sits in the top ten. Germline values: CDR1 LGHDT, CDR2 YNNKEL (reference sequence). The CDR3 runs 16 residues. Trimming at V came to 4 bases and at J to 4 bases, leaving 5 bases not matched to a gene. This clone has just a few counts. The TCR sequence derives from a human donor in a cohort sampled during active COVID-19. This chain connects TRBV3-1 (or the pseudogene TRBV3-2) to TRBJ2-2; 11 nucleotides align to TRBD2. The sequenced sample was peripheral blood. For the CDR3, the DNA is TGTGCCAGCAGCCTCGCTAGCGGGGGGATCACCGGGGAGCTGTTTTTT. It specifies CASSLASGGITGELFF.